The sequence of this TCR beta chain was determined in a study of T-cell reconstitution after alpha-beta-depleted transplantation in children. V was cut by 6 bases and J by 0 bases, with 9 bases left in between. The CDR3 length is 14 residues. Germline V gene sequence: CDR1 SGHVS, CDR2 FNYEAQ. The TCRbeta library incorporated unique molecular identifiers. TCRdb analysed the PCR reads with MiXCR anew, one entry per CDR3 protein. This sample yields 230,000 or so distinct CDR3 sequences, of which around 11% are seen a single time; over 2.5% belongs to the top ten. V and J are TRBV7-6 and TRBJ2-1; D gene uncertain. This TCR derives from a human donor who donated a stem cell graft to a child with acute lymphoblastic leukemia. This sample comprised PBMCs from the stem cell graft donor, obtained from the stem cell graft. The CDR3 loop is CASSIYSSYNEQFF. CDR3 DNA: TGTGCCAGCAGTATTTACAGCTCCTACAATGAGCAGTTCTTC.